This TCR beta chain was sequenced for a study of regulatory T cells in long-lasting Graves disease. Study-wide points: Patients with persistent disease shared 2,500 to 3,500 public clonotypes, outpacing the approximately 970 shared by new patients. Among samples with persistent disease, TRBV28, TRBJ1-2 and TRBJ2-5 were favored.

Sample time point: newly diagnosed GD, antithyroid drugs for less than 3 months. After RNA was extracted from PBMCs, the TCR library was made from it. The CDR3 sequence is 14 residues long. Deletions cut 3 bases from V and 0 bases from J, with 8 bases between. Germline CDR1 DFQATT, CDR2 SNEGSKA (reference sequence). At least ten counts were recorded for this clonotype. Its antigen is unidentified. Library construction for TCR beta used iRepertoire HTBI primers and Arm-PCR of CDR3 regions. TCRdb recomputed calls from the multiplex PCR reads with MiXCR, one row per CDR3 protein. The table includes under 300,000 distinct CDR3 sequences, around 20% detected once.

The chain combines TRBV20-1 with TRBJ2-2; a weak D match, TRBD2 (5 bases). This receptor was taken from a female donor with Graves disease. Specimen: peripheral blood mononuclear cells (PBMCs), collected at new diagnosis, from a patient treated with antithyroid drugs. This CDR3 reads CSARRAANTGELFF. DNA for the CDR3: TGCAGTGCTAGGCGGGCAGCGAACACCGGGGAGCTGTTTTTT.